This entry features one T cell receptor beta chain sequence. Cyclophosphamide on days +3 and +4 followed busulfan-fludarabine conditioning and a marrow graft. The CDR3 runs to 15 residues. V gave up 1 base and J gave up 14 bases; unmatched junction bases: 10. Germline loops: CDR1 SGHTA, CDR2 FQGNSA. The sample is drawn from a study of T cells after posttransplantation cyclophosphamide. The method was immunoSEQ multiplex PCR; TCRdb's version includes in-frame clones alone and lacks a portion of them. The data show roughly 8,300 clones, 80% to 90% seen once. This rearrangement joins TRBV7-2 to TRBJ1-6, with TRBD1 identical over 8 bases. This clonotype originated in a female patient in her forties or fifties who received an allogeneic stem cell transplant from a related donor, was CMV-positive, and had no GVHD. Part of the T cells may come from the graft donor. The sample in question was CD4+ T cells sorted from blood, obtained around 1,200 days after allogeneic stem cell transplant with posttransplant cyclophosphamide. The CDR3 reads CASSLVGQAVGTLHF. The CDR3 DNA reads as TGTGCCAGCAGCTTAGTGGGACAGGCGGTTGGGACCCTCCACTTT.